This T cell receptor (beta chain) was documented in a study of Graves' ophthalmopathy and Graves' hyperthyroidism. Points from the study as a whole: In blood appeared most of the expanded thyroid clonotypes whose frequency exceeded 0.001. The study's model predicted ophthalmopathy progression at roughly 64% sensitivity and about 72% specificity.

This clonotype occurred once. Its antigen remains unidentified. Beta-chain TCR CDR3 regions were amplified from RNA transcripts. Investigators did first-round RT-PCR with HTBI primers, then second-round multiplex PCR. TCRdb re-called the multiplex PCR reads through MiXCR, storing one row per CDR3 protein. The sample yields 740,000 or so distinct CDR3 sequences, around 40% seen once. The trim removed 5 bases at V and 12 bases at J, leaving 17 bases unmatched. From germline, CDR1 is SEHNR and CDR2 FQNEAQ (reference sequence). This CDR3 is 16 amino acids long. Active ophthalmopathy (CAS at least 3, NOSPECS at least 4), lasting under 3 months. Orbital computed tomography, thyroid ultrasound, TRAb, serum thyroxine and clinical symptoms formed the basis of diagnosis.

Sequenced: peripheral blood. The sequence came from an adult man with Graves' ophthalmopathy. The rearrangement joins TRBV7-9 to TRBJ2-7, with 12 bases that match TRBD1. CDR3 nucleotides: TGTGCCAGCAGCACGACCTCCGGGACAGGGGGCGGGAGCTTGTACTTC. As protein: CASSTTSGTGGGSLYF.